This paragraph reports one T cell receptor beta chain. What it binds is not known. The CDR3 has 14 amino acids. Germline CDR1 is LGHNA and CDR2 is YNFKEQ. Trimming took 3 bases from V and 2 from J; bases not matched to a gene: 4. This entry comes from a study of Ad26.COV2.S vaccination and SARS-CoV-2 variants. At the level of the study: Administration of Ad26.COV2.S was intramuscular, either once or twice 56 days apart. General study results and limits: Analyses that measured TCR breadth and depth may have underestimated total T cell responses.

Sequencing used immunoSEQ multiplex PCR; TCRdb keeps in-frame clones, though not all of them. The table lists about 680,000 clones, roughly nine tenths of them singletons. Noted treatment: some 20 received Ad26.COV2.S at low or high dose, single or two shots; about 5 received placebo; per-sample allocation not given. Samples were taken on day 63 after the first vaccine or placebo injection. Spike of the Wuhan-strain SARS-CoV-2 was expressed by an Ad26 vector, which formed the vaccine. The material was peripheral blood, obtained in a trial of Ad26.COV2.S vaccine versus placebo. The clonotype was recovered from a person aged 18-65 years who received the Ad26.COV2.S COVID-19 vaccine or a placebo. The genes are TRBV4-2 and TRBJ2-7, with 7 bases that match TRBD2. The CDR3 loop reads CASSQPGLTYEQYF. The CDR3 DNA reads TGTGCCAGCAGCCAGCCGGGACTAACCTACGAGCAGTACTTC.